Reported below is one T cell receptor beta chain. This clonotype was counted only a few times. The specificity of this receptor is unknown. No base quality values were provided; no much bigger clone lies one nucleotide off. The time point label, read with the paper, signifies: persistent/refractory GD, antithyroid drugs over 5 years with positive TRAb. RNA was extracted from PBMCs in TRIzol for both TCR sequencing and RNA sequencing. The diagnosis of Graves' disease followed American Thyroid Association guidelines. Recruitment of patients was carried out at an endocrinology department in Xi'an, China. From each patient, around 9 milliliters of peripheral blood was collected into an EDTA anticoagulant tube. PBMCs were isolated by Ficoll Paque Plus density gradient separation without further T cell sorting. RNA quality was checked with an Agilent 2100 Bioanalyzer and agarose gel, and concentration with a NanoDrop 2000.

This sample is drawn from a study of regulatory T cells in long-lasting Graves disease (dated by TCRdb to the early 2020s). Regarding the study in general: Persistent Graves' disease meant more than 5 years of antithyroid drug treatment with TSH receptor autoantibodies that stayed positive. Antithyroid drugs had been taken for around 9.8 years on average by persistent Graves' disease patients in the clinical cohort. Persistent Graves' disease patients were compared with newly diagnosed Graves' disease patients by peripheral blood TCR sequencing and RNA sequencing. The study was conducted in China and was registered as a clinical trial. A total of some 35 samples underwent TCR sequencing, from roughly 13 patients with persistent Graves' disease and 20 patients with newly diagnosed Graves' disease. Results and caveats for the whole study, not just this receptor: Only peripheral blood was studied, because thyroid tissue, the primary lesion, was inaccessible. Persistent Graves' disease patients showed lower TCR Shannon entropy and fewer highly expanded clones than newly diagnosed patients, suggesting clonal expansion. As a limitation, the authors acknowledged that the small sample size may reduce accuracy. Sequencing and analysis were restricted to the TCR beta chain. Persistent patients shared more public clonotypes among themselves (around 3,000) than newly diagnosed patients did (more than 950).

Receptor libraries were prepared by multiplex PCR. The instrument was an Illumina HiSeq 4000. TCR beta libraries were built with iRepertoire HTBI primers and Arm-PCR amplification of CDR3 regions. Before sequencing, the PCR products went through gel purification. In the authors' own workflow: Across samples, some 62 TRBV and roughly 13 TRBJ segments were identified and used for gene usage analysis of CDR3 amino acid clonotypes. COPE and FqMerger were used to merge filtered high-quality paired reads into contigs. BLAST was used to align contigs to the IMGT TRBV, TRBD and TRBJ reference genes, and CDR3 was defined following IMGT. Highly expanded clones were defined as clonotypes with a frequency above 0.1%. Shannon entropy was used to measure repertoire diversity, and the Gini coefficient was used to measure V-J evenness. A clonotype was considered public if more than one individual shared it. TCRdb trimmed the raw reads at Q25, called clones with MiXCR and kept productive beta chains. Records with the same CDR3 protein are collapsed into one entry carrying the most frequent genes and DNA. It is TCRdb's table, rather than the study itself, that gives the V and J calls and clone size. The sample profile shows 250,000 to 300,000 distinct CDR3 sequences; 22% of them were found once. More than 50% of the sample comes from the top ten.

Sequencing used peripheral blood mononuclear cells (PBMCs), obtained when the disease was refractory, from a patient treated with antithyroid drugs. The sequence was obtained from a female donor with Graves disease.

The CDR3: CITVGTDYGYTF. The nucleotide sequence is TGCATCACCGTAGGGACAGACTATGGCTACACCTTC. The receptor chain draws on TRBV29-1 and TRBJ1-2, with 7 bases aligning to TRBD1. The germline V gene provides CDR1 SQVTM and CDR2 ANQGSEA. The CDR3 starts with the cysteine, ends with the phenylalanine, and has 12 residues. Of the read, only the CDR3 DNA is kept; its 36 bases are in frame from base 1.